The T cell receptor (beta chain) described here comes from a study of cytomegalovirus exposure and HLA in healthy donors. Per the germline V gene, CDR1 is SNHLY and CDR2 is FYNNEI. After removal of 7 bases from V and 9 bases from J, the junction contained 8 bases not matched to a gene. The CDR3 totals 13 residues. 13 Jbeta primers and 60 Vbeta primers were used for the PCR. Sequenced by immunoSEQ multiplex PCR; TCRdb stores in-frame clones only, minus some. The data contain around 150,000 clones, 80% of them singletons. The rearrangement joins TRBV2 to TRBJ2-1; 8 bases line up with TRBD2. The origin of this receptor is a man in his forties or fifties in good health and CMV-seronegative. The specimen was PBMCs. CDR3 sequence: CASIDGRDGEQFF. The CDR3 nucleotides are TGTGCCAGCATTGACGGGAGGGACGGTGAGCAGTTCTTC.